This T cell receptor beta chain originates from a study of cytomegalovirus exposure and HLA in healthy donors. The CDR3 has 15 amino acids. V lost 6 bases to trimming and J lost 3 bases; unmatched junction nucleotides: 6. Germline V gene data show CDR1 as MNHEY and CDR2 as SVGAGI. The PCR was carried out with 60 Vbeta primers and 13 Jbeta primers. Sequencing was performed with immunoSEQ multiplex PCR; in TCRdb, only in-frame clones are kept and a portion is missing. The sample yields 98,000 or so clones, approximately 79% seen once. This chain uses TRBV6-5 with TRBJ2-7; TRBD2 agrees at 12 bases. Sequencing used PBMCs. This TCR was recovered from a man aged 60 to 75 in good health and CMV-seropositive. CDR3 sequence reads: CASSYTSGGNYEQYF. The CDR3 nucleotides read TGTGCCAGCAGCTATACTAGCGGGGGGAACTACGAGCAGTACTTC.